This T cell receptor beta chain was captured by sequencing in a study of CD8+ T cells in alopecia areata. The wider study: Treated patients swallowed 5 to 10 mg of oral tofacitinib twice daily.

Whole-study results and caveats: Scalp sample data also include resident alphabeta T cells from normal skin. The study found TCR sharing across patients less clear than in mice, possibly for HLA reasons. With just one nonresponder, it is still uncertain whether baseline CD8+ expansion relates to response.

This clone is a singleton in its sample. Antigen specificity is unknown. RNA was extracted and reverse transcribed into cDNA as the sequencing template. Assay: immunoSEQ multiplex PCR; the TCRdb copy retains only in-frame clones and omits some. The data contain 150,000 or so clones, 45% to 60% of them singletons. Regarding treatment: oral pan-JAK inhibitor, 5-10 mg twice daily. This CDR3 is built from 15 residues. In germline, CDR1 is LGHNA, CDR2 YSLEER. V lost 1 base and J lost 0, with 8 bases in between. Sequenced here: CD8+ T cells sorted from blood, sampled at week 4, from a patient treated with tofacitinib. This receptor was identified in a human donor with alopecia areata. This sequence joins TRBV4-3 and TRBJ2-3; D gene ambiguous. CDR3 residues: CASSQVISSTDTQYF. The CDR3 bases are TGCGCCAGCAGCCAAGTGATTTCTAGCACAGATACGCAGTATTTT.